The T cell receptor (beta chain) under discussion was sequenced for a study of blood T cell repertoires in COVID-19. The protocol was immunoSEQ multiplex PCR, while the TCRdb copy is restricted to in-frame clones and leaves out a portion. The sample holds under 200,000 clones, 65% to 90% seen once. CDR1 and CDR2 (germline): MNHEY, SVGAGI. There are 13 residues in the CDR3. V lost 2 bases and J 7 bases, leaving 9 bases between the germline ends. Material: peripheral blood. The TCR sequence derives from a human donor in a cohort sampled during active COVID-19. The chain has TRBV6-5 and TRBJ2-1, with TRBD2 as a possible D gene (6 bases). The DNA of the CDR3 is TGTGCCAGCAGTTACCCCGGGAGAAATGAGCAGTTCTTC. Amino acid sequence: CASSYPGRNEQFF.